The 23 T cell receptor beta chains given below trace back to one sample, sequenced in a study of cytomegalovirus exposure and HLA in healthy donors. The data were produced by immunoSEQ multiplex PCR, yet TCRdb's version contains in-frame clones alone and is incomplete. The data hold roughly 200,000 clones, with 80% to 85% observed a single time. Sequencing was carried out using PBMCs. The receptor set was obtained from a woman aged 18-29 years in good health and CMV-seropositive.

The CDR3 is CASSPRPATSGPHNEQFF. Here the CDR3 DNA reads TGTGCCAGCAGCCCACGCCCCGCGACTAGCGGGCCCCACAATGAGCAGTTCTTC. The rearrangement links TRBV5-6 to TRBJ2-1; 10 bases align to TRBD2. V shed 4 bases, J shed 5 bases, and the junction held 15 bases outside the gene matches. Looked up from germline, CDR1 is SGHDT and CDR2 is YYEEEE. This CDR3 contains 18 residues.

This CDR3 is CASSYEWRGSYEQYF. CDR3 DNA: TGTGCCAGCAGTTACGAGTGGCGGGGGTCCTACGAGCAGTACTTC. The chain is built from TRBV6-6 and TRBJ2-7, with 7 nucleotides matching TRBD2. CDR3 length: 15 residues. Germline V gene data show CDR1 as MNHNY and CDR2 as SVGAGI (reference sequence). Trimming removed 2 bases from V and 1 base from J; junction bases left unmatched: 5.

On this clone itself: Other DNA sequences in this specimen translate into the identical CDR3. This rearrangement joins TRBV11-2 to TRBJ1-1, with 7 bases lining up with TRBD1. J lost 4 bases, V lost 1 base, and 0 bases had no gene match. Looked up from germline, CDR1 is SGHAT and CDR2 is FQNNGV. There are 13 residues in the CDR3. The CDR3 DNA reads TGTGCCAGCAGCTTAGGACAGGGCACTGAAGCTTTCTTT. Translation: CASSLGQGTEAFF. Looking up the rest from reference TRBV11-2 and TRBJ1-1 gives the full variable domain: EAGVAQSPRYKIIEKRQSVAFWCNPISGHATLYWYQQILGQGPKLLIQFQNNGVVDDSQLPKDRFSAERLKGVDSTLKIQPAKLEDSAVYLCASSLGQGTEAFFGQGTRLTVV.

The chain joins TRBV28 to TRBJ1-4; D might be TRBD1 (6 bases). V lost 5 bases to trimming and J lost 6 bases, with 13 bases between them. CDR3 length: 14 residues. Germline V gene lookup returns CDR1 MDHEN and CDR2 SYDVKM. This CDR3 is CASSHDRLDEKLFF. For the CDR3, the DNA is TGTGCCAGCAGTCATGACAGGCTAGATGAAAAACTGTTTTTT.

The chain carries TRBV28 and TRBJ1-1, with a weak D call TRBD1 (5 bases). This CDR3 has 15 residues. Germline CDR1 MDHEN, CDR2 SYDVKM. V was clipped by 7 bases and J by 6 bases, with 21 bases between them. CDR3: CASKPAAGKGAEAFF. As DNA, the CDR3 is TGTGCCAGCAAACCTGCCGCAGGGAAGGGCGCTGAAGCTTTCTTT.

The chain links TRBV27 to TRBJ1-5, with D possibly TRBD1 on 6 matching bases. The CDR3 spans 15 residues. The V and J ends lost 5 bases and 2 bases respectively, with 13 bases between them. Germline lookup yields CDR1 MNHEY and CDR2 SMNVEV (reference sequence). The DNA of the CDR3 is TGTGCCAGCAGTCCCCAGGGGTTCGGCAATCAGCCCCAGCATTTT. This translates into CASSPQGFGNQPQHF.

The CDR3 nucleotides are TGCGCCAGCAGCTTGGCCGTACACTACGAGCAGTACTTC. Its translation is CASSLAVHYEQYF. The V gene is TRBV5-1, the J gene TRBJ2-7; D remains ambiguous. This CDR3 comprises 13 residues. Germline assignment: CDR1 SGHRS and CDR2 YFSETQ. The ends were cut back, 0 bases at V and 3 bases at J, with 7 bases in the middle.

V is TRBV6-5 and J is TRBJ1-2; TRBD1 aligns across 9 bases. The CDR3 runs 14 residues. Trimming at V came to 5 bases and at J to 6 bases, leaving 7 bases not matched to a gene. In germline, CDR1 is MNHEY, CDR2 SVGAGI. The CDR3 nucleotides read TGTGCCAGCAGTCAAAGACAGGGGGGCCATGGCTACACCTTC. Its translation: CASSQRQGGHGYTF.

This chain links TRBV4-1 with TRBJ2-7; TRBD1 matches at 9 bases. V lost 3 bases, J lost 6 bases, and 3 bases stayed unmatched. There are 13 residues in the CDR3. Germline values: CDR1 MGHRA, CDR2 YSYEKL. The CDR3 is CASSHNRGLEQYF. For the CDR3, the DNA is TGCGCCAGCAGCCACAACAGGGGGCTCGAGCAGTACTTC.

This rearrangement joins TRBV7-7 to TRBJ1-2; a weak D match, TRBD1 (6 bases). V shed 3 bases and J shed 4 bases, with 12 bases lying between them. Germline lookup yields CDR1 SSHAT and CDR2 FNYEAQ (reference sequence). The CDR3 contains 14 residues. CDR3 DNA: TGTGCCAGCAGCTTTACAGGGATGAGCTATGGCTACACCTTC. Translated, it gives CASSFTGMSYGYTF.

The chain carries TRBV6-1 and TRBJ1-2; TRBD1 might be the D (6 bases). V gave up 1 base and J gave up 1 base, with 10 bases separating them. Germline CDR1 reads MNHNS; CDR2 reads SASEGT. The CDR3 totals 15 residues. The CDR3 is CASSEEQGFNYGYTF. In DNA form, the CDR3 reads TGTGCCAGCAGTGAAGAGCAGGGGTTTAACTATGGCTACACCTTC.

CDR3 nucleotides: TGTGCCAGCAGCTTAGACCCAGGGAATCAGCCCCAGCATTTT. This encodes CASSLDPGNQPQHF. The rearrangement links TRBV7-9 to TRBJ1-5; D might be TRBD1 (5 bases). This CDR3 has 14 residues. CDR1 and CDR2 from the germline V gene are SEHNR and FQNEAQ (reference sequence). The V end lost 1 base, the J end lost 4 bases, and 8 bases lay between the germline ends.

V and J are TRBV15 and TRBJ2-1; 8 bases align to TRBD2. This CDR3 has 17 residues. V was clipped by 0 bases and J by 3 bases; unmatched bases: 7. Per the germline V gene, CDR1 is LNHNV and CDR2 is YYDKDF (reference sequence). The DNA for the CDR3 is TGTGCCACCAGCAGAGATCGGGGTAGCGGGGTCTACAATGAGCAGTTCTTC. This translates into CATSRDRGSGVYNEQFF.

This clone was seen only once. This chain links TRBV19 with TRBJ1-1, with D tentatively TRBD1 (5 bases). Between the trimmed V and J ends, which lost 1 base and 4 bases, there was a span of 13 bases. The germline gives CDR1 LNHDA, CDR2 SQIVND (reference sequence). The CDR3 extends over 15 amino acids. DNA for the CDR3: TGTGCCAGTAGTATAGTTGGGGGGGGAGGCACTGAAGCTTTCTTT. Its protein is CASSIVGGGGTEAFF.

The rearrangement links TRBV6-5 to TRBJ1-6, with 7 bases aligning to TRBD1. Germline CDR1 MNHEY, CDR2 SVGAGI. This CDR3 is 15 amino acids long. V shed 2 bases and J 5 bases; nucleotides not matched to a gene: 3. CDR3 sequence reads: CASSYGTVDNSPLHF. The DNA for the CDR3 is TGTGCCAGCAGTTACGGGACAGTCGATAATTCACCCCTCCACTTT.

This chain joins TRBV5-6 and TRBJ1-5, with D perhaps matching TRBD1 (5 bases). Trimming shortened V by 1 base and J by 7 bases, and 15 bases separated the two germline ends. In germline, CDR1 is SGHDT, CDR2 YYEEEE. CDR3 size: 15 residues. For the CDR3, the DNA is TGTGCCAGCAGCTTGCAAAGCAGGGAGGGACAGCCCCAGCATTTT. It translates to CASSLQSREGQPQHF.

The chain uses TRBV18 and TRBJ2-7; 8 positions agree with TRBD2. There are 17 residues in the CDR3. Germline assignment: CDR1 KGHSH and CDR2 LQKENI. V lost 3 bases and J lost 5; bases outside the gene matches: 15. The CDR3, as DNA: TGTGCCAGCTCACCGTTCAGCGGGGGTGCCTTAGGACACGAGCAGTACTTC. This codes for CASSPFSGGALGHEQYF.

The chain couples TRBV7-9 to TRBJ1-3; D gene uncertain. CDR3 length: 13 amino acids. V was clipped by 8 bases and J by 4 bases, with 12 bases between them. The germline gives CDR1 SEHNR, CDR2 FQNEAQ (reference sequence). The CDR3 sequence is CASLGIGGNTIYF. CDR3 nucleotides: TGTGCCAGCTTGGGTATCGGGGGAAACACCATATATTTT.

This clone has a single count. This rearrangement joins TRBV27 to TRBJ2-7; maybe TRBD1 (6 bases). The CDR3 totals 15 residues. Per germline, CDR1 MNHEY and CDR2 SMNVEV (reference sequence). V lost 0 bases and J lost 2, with 11 bases in between. For the CDR3, the DNA is TGTGCCAGCAGTTTATCTTCGCAGGGGCCCTACGAGCAGTACTTC. Encoded protein: CASSLSSQGPYEQYF.

This clone showed up just a few times. The rearrangement uses TRBV6-6 and TRBJ2-3, with 7 bases identical to TRBD2. The germline V gene has CDR1 MNHNY and CDR2 SVGAGI (reference sequence). The CDR3 contains 15 residues. V dropped 5 bases and J dropped 5; count of bases not matched to a gene: 10. CDR3 coding DNA: TGTGCCAGCAGTCACGGGAGGCAGGGAGGAGATACGCAGTATTTT. Its translation is CASSHGRQGGDTQYF.

V and J are TRBV2 and TRBJ2-2; D is perhaps TRBD2 (5 bases). The CDR3 extends over 15 amino acids. Trimming removed 6 bases at V and 5 bases at J, with 16 bases between. Germline V CDR1 and CDR2: SNHLY, FYNNEI. The CDR3 loop reads CASSNKRVETGELFF. The CDR3, as DNA: TGTGCCAGCAGCAACAAGAGGGTGGAGACCGGGGAGCTGTTTTTT.

This sequence joins TRBV7-5 and TRBJ1-5; the DNA was not used to check the table's D call, TRBD1. TRBV7-5 represents a pseudogene. This CDR3 region has 20 residues. Written as DNA, the CDR3 is TGTGCCAGAAGCTCGCCCCGGCGGGGACAGGGGCTTAAGGGGCATCAGCCCCAGCATTTT. As protein: CARSSPRRGQGLKGHQPQHF.

The rearrangement joins TRBV5-5 to TRBJ1-5; D may be TRBD1 (6 bases). CDR1 is SGHKS and CDR2 is YYEKEE in the germline V gene (reference sequence). V lost 1 base and J 5 bases, leaving 13 bases between the germline ends. The CDR3 is made up of 15 amino acids. Here the CDR3 reads CASSLTGINYQPQHF. The CDR3 nucleotides are TGTGCCAGCAGCTTGACAGGGATTAACTATCAGCCCCAGCATTTT.